This T cell receptor (beta chain) was captured by sequencing in a study of a mutant IDH1 vaccine in newly diagnosed glioma. Study-wide context: Patients got radiotherapy, temozolomide, or both beforehand, and most got both.

Time point noted: baseline, week 1 (first vaccination visit). As to treatment: pre-vaccination baseline after standard-of-care therapy. Notes on this clone: The antigen is not known.

Study-wide points: Seemingly, pseudoprogression had no relation to changes in the top peripheral T cell clonotypes.

TCRdb keeps only in-frame clones here, not all; method: immunoSEQ multiplex PCR. The sample has 55,000 to 70,000 clones, 79% seen once. The germline V gene encodes CDR1 SGDLS and CDR2 YYNGEE. V shed 4 bases, J shed 2 bases, and the junction held 2 bases outside the gene matches. This CDR3 contains 13 residues. The sample here was PBMCs, taken from a glioma patient treated with radiotherapy, temozolomide or both. The rearrangement uses TRBV9 and TRBJ1-2; 7 bases match TRBD1. The TCR comes from a man aged 45 to 65 with glioma. Written as DNA, the CDR3 is TGTGCCAGCAGCAAGGACAGGAACTATGGCTACACCTTC. This encodes CASSKDRNYGYTF.